The next 5 T cell receptor beta chains were all read from a single sample in a study of early T cells in non-severe SARS-CoV-2 infection. TCRdb re-called the 5' RACE reads through MiXCR, storing one row per CDR3 protein. The sample lists tens of thousands of distinct CDR3 sequences; about 5% were seen once. Specimen: whole blood, collected at baseline. Receptor source: an adult who was a healthcare worker with PCR-confirmed SARS-CoV-2 infection or an uninfected control (not recorded which).

This clonotype was detected only a few times. The rearrangement uses TRBV12-3 or TRBV12-4 and TRBJ2-2; D not resolved. The germline V and J ends were trimmed by 3 bases and 8 bases, with 13 bases remaining between them. The CDR3 is 14 amino acids. The chain's CDR3 is CASSFTWSGGELFF. Here the CDR3 DNA reads TGTGCCAGCAGTTTCACGTGGAGTGGGGGGGAGCTGTTTTTT.

This clonotype was detected only a few times. The rearrangement joins TRBV27 to TRBJ1-1; D unresolved. CDR1 MNHEY and CDR2 SMNVEV come from the germline V gene (reference sequence). The CDR3 has 11 residues. Trimming removed 10 bases at V and 5 bases at J, with 11 bases between. The CDR3 sequence: CATVGGTEAFF. As DNA, the CDR3 is TGTGCCACCGTGGGTGGAACTGAAGCTTTCTTT.

This clonotype occurred many times. The V gene is TRBV12-3 or TRBV12-4, the J gene TRBJ1-1; TRBD1 matches at 11 bases. There are 16 residues in the CDR3. V shed 3 bases, J shed 5 bases, and the junction held 8 bases outside the gene matches. CDR3: CASSFHGDRGGTEAFF. The CDR3 region has the DNA TGTGCCAGCAGTTTCCATGGGGACAGGGGGGGTACTGAAGCTTTCTTT.

In its sample, this clonotype was seen many times. The chain recombines TRBV3-1 with TRBJ2-1; D may be TRBD2 (5 bases). Germline CDR1 LGHDT, CDR2 YNNKEL (reference sequence). This CDR3 has 16 amino acids. The V end was cut by 2 bases, the J end by 7 bases, with 18 bases between. The CDR3 protein is CASSQMEVILGNEQFF. The CDR3, as DNA: TGTGCCAGCAGCCAAATGGAGGTCATACTAGGTAATGAGCAGTTCTTC.

The sample holds many counts of this clonotype. The V and J genes are TRBV18 and TRBJ2-1; the D gene is possibly TRBD1 (6 bases). The CDR3 spans 15 residues. Germline CDR1 KGHSH, CDR2 LQKENI. Trimming stripped 8 bases from V and 2 bases from J, with 16 bases between. CDR3 loop: CASNPAGDPYNEQFF. The CDR3 DNA follows: TGTGCCAGCAATCCCGCAGGGGACCCCTACAATGAGCAGTTCTTC.